Each of the 5 T cell receptor beta chains below was sequenced from the same sample in a study of shared clonotypes between healthy human individuals. Libraries were prepared by immunoSEQ multiplex PCR; TCRdb keeps only in-frame clonotypes and omits some of them. The sample records around 200,000 clones, approximately 60% being singletons. Sequenced material: memory CD4+ T cells sorted from blood. Subset here: CD45RA-negative fraction. These receptors were collected from a man aged 30-40 years in good health.

This clone was detected only a few times. The same CDR3 arises from other DNA sequences in this sample as well. The J gene is TRBJ1-5, the V gene TRBV6-1, with 10 nucleotides matching TRBD1. The ends lost 3 bases at V and 5 bases at J; junction bases unmatched: 4. Per germline, CDR1 MNHNS and CDR2 SASEGT. The CDR3 contains 15 residues. The CDR3 region has the DNA TGTGCCAGCAGTGAGGGGACAGGGGCCCATCAGCCCCAGCATTTT. Protein: CASSEGTGAHQPQHF.

Only a few counts were recorded for this clone. The gene calls are TRBV6-6 and TRBJ2-1; no clear D. The ends were cut back, 0 bases at V and 7 bases at J, with 4 bases in the middle. This CDR3 has 12 residues. Looked up from germline, CDR1 is MNHNY and CDR2 is SVGAGI (reference sequence). CDR3 sequence reads: CASSYSSNEQFF. In nucleotides, the CDR3 is TGTGCCAGCAGTTACTCTTCTAATGAGCAGTTCTTC.

J is TRBJ2-1 and V is TRBV25-1, with D perhaps assigned TRBD1 or TRBD2 (5 bases each). There are 14 residues in the CDR3. Germline V lookup: CDR1 MGHDK, CDR2 SYGVNS. V lost 8 bases, J lost 7 bases, and 18 bases lay in between. The CDR3 reads CASEGSGSWNEQFF. CDR3 nucleotide sequence: TGTGCCAGCGAGGGGTCTGGCTCCTGGAATGAGCAGTTCTTC.

The rearrangement joins TRBV6-5 to TRBJ1-1, with 7 bases fitting TRBD1. Germline CDR1 reads MNHEY; CDR2 reads SVGAGI. Unmatched junction bases numbered 8, after V lost 0 bases and J lost 4 bases. This CDR3 region has 16 residues. The CDR3 region has the DNA TGTGCCAGCAGTTACTCGAAGGGAGGGACAGTCACTGAAGCTTTCTTT. Translating gives CASSYSKGGTVTEAFF.

This clone was observed a handful of times. The rearrangement links TRBV6-5 to TRBJ1-2, with TRBD1 identical over 9 bases. The junction had 3 bases not matched to a gene; V was cut back by 5 bases and J by 5 bases. The germline CDR1 and CDR2 sequences are MNHEY and SVGAGI. CDR3 length equals 13 residues. The CDR3 loop reads CASSGGQGYGYTF. The CDR3 DNA reads as TGTGCCAGCAGTGGGGGACAGGGTTATGGCTACACCTTC.